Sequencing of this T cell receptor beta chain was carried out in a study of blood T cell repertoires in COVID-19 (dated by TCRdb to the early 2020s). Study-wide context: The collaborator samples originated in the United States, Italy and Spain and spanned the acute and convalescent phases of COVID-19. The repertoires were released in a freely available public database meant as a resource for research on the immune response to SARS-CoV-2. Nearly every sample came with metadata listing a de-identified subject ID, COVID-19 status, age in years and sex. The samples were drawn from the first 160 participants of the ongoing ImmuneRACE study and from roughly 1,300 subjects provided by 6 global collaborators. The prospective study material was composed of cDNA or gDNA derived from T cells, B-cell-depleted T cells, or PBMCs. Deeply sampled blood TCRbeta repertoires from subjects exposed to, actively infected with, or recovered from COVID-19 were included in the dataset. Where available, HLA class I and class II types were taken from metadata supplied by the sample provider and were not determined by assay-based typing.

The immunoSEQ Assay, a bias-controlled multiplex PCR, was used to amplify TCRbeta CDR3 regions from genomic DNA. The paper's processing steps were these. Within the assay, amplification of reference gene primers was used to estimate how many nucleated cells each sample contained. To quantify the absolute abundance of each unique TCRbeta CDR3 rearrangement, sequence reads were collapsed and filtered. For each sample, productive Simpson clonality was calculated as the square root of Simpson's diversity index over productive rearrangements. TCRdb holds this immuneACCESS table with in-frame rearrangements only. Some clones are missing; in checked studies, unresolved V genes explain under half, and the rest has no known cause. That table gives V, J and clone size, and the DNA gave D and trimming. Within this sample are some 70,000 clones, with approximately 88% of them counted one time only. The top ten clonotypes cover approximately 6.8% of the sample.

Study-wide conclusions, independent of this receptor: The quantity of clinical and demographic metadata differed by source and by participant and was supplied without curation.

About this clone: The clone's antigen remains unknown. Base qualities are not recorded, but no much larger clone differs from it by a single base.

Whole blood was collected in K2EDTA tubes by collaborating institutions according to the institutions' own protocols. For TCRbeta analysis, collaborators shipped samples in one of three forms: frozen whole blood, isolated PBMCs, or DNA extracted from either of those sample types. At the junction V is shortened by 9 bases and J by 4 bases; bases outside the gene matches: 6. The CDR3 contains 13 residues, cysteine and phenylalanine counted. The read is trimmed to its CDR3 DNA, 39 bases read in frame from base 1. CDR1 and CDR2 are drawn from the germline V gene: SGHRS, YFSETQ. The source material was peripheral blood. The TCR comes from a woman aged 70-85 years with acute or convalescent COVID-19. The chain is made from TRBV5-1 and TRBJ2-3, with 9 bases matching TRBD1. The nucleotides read TGCGCCACCAGGACAGGGGATGCAGATACGCAGTATTTT. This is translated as CATRTGDADTQYF.